The 8 T cell receptor beta chains below all came from one sample that was sequenced in a study of control samples from healthy donors and cancer patients. Clones were sequenced by immunoSEQ multiplex PCR, and TCRdb holds only the in-frame ones, with some missing. Altogether some 65,000 clones are present, roughly 82% being singletons, with the ten largest covering about 3.1%. Sequenced sample: PBMCs. Receptors originate from a woman aged 45 to 65 with lung cancer.

The rearrangement links TRBV5-1 to TRBJ2-3; 9 bases match TRBD2. The V gene end was trimmed by 0 bases and the J gene end by 4 bases; junction bases not matched to a gene: 6. This CDR3 has 16 amino acids. CDR1 and CDR2 from the germline V gene are SGHRS and YFSETQ. Written as DNA, the CDR3 is TGCGCCAGCAGCTTGGTTGCGGGGGGGCGAGCAGATACGCAGTATTTT. Its protein product is CASSLVAGGRADTQYF.

This clone was counted a few times. The rearrangement links TRBV5-5 to TRBJ1-1; no reliable D call. The CDR3 totals 14 residues. The V gene's germline CDR1 is SGHKS and CDR2 YYEKEE (reference sequence). Trimming took off 1 base at V and 1 base at J, with 8 bases between the two ends. For the CDR3, the DNA is TGTGCCAGCAGCTTGTGGGCAGGGAACACTGAAGCTTTCTTT. Translating gives CASSLWAGNTEAFF. The variable domain in full, with the rest retrieved from reference TRBV5-5 and TRBJ1-1, is DAGVTQSPTHLIKTRGQQVTLRCSPISGHKSVSWYQQVLGQGPQFIFQYYEKEERGRGNFPDRFSARQFPNYSSELNVNALLLGDSALYLCASSLWAGNTEAFFGQGTRLTVV.

The chain employs TRBV5-1 and TRBJ1-1; D is unclear. V lost 4 bases and J lost 1, with 11 bases in between. Germline CDR1 and CDR2: SGHRS and YFSETQ. CDR3 length equals 14 residues. CDR3 DNA: TGCGCCAGCAGCCGGCTTCTATCGAACACTGAAGCTTTCTTT. Its protein is CASSRLLSNTEAFF.

This clone was detected only a few times. V is TRBV7-9 and J is TRBJ1-1, with D uncertain. This CDR3 comprises 15 residues. Trimming removed 3 bases from V and 1 base from J, with 12 bases in between. CDR1 and CDR2 from the germline V gene are SEHNR and FQNEAQ (reference sequence). CDR3 amino acids: CASSFPLGGNTEAFF. The CDR3 nucleotides are TGTGCCAGCAGCTTCCCCTTGGGAGGGAACACTGAAGCTTTCTTT.

The rearrangement links TRBV28 to TRBJ1-1, with TRBD1 as a possible D gene (5 bases). V shed 7 bases and J shed 5 bases, with 23 bases lying between them. The germline gives CDR1 MDHEN, CDR2 SYDVKM. The CDR3 covers 16 residues. CDR3 residues: CASTRAGGSRWTEAFF. The CDR3 DNA reads as TGTGCCAGCACAAGGGCCGGGGGGAGTCGATGGACTGAAGCTTTCTTT.

This chain joins TRBV30 and TRBJ2-1; the match to TRBD2 covers 8 bases. Trimming took 4 bases from V and 10 from J; bases not matched to a gene: 12. Germline values: CDR1 GTSNPN, CDR2 SVGIG (reference sequence). This CDR3 is built from 14 residues. The CDR3 DNA sequence: TGTGCCTGGACGGTGGGTAGCGGGGCTAGGGAGCAGTTCTTC. This translates into CAWTVGSGAREQFF.

This clone was observed a handful of times. The rearrangement links TRBV9 to TRBJ2-4, with D possibly called TRBD1 or TRBD2 (5 bases each). CDR1 and CDR2 (germline): SGDLS, YYNGEE. The CDR3 sequence is 16 residues long. V was shortened by 4 bases and J by 0 bases, with 14 bases between the two germline ends. The CDR3 DNA sequence: TGTGCCAGCAGCTTCGGATCCGGGACAGCCAAAAACATTCAGTACTTC. It translates to CASSFGSGTAKNIQYF. The entire variable domain, with the rest obtained from reference TRBV9 and TRBJ2-4, is as follows: DSGVTQTPKHLITATGQRVTLRCSPRSGDLSVYWYQQSLDQGLQFLIQYYNGEERAKGNILERFSAQQFPDLHSELNLSSLELGDSALYFCASSFGSGTAKNIQYFGAGTRLSVL.

The rearrangement uses TRBV6-5 and TRBJ2-2; 10 bases match TRBD1. This CDR3 spans 16 amino acids. The J segment lost 9 bases and the V segment lost 3 bases, leaving 10 bases of the junction unmatched. Looked up from germline, CDR1 is MNHEY and CDR2 is SVGAGI. The CDR3 sequence is CASSYRTGQGRRELFF. DNA for the CDR3: TGTGCCAGCAGTTATCGGACGGGACAGGGGAGGCGGGAGCTGTTTTTT.